This T cell receptor (beta chain) was captured in a study of shared clonotypes between healthy human individuals (dated by TCRdb to about 2020). Regarding the research as a whole: A couple of women and a few men aged 18 to 49 years were included in the cohort. To increase sequencing depth and limit assay-specific biases, TCR repertoire library preparation and sequencing were carried out by different laboratories using diverse techniques. Leukapheresis yielded between about 0.8 and 9.5 billion PBMCs per donor. To estimate repertoire size and how much clonotypes are shared between individuals, the study performed deep sequencing of blood TCR repertoires from five healthy adults. Per donor, three plates each were used for CD4 naive and CD4 memory, two for CD8 naive, and one for CD8 memory.

Inclusive of the bounding cysteine and phenylalanine, the CDR3 is 15 residues long. Of all the DNA, just the CDR3 is kept, 45 bases in frame from base 1. Clipping removes 5 bases from V and 0 bases from J, with 3 as the unmatched junction base count. The CDR1 and CDR2 encoded by the germline V gene are SGHTA and FQGNSA. Details on this clone: This receptor's antigen is unknown. No qualities accompany the bases; no much larger clone lies one base away. In the same sample, other DNA sequences code for this CDR3.

Healthy HIV-negative adults with no recently reported acute infections or vaccinations were included as donors. All donors were Caucasian adults living in Nashville, Tennessee, USA. Magnetic negative selection was used to enrich CD4+ T cells, after which naive cells were positively selected on CD45RA and the negative fraction became the memory subset. Blood was obtained by leukapheresis, after which PBMCs were separated by Ficoll-Histopaque density gradient centrifugation and cryopreserved in liquid nitrogen vapor phase. Analytical flow cytometry was used to check the purity and quantity of each magnetically sorted T cell population. Each sorted fraction had its genomic DNA isolated and then quantified by UV absorbance on a Nanodrop 2000c. What the work shows at the level of the full study, not this receptor alone: Estimated clonotype richness was generally larger for naive than for memory subsets. Rarefaction of sorted-subset datasets indicated incomplete sequencing despite the large sequencing depth. Across several donors, approximately 5% of naive CD4, roughly 3.8% of naive CD8, roughly 2.2% of memory CD4, and 0.4% of memory CD8 clonotypes were shared. Higher generation probabilities were observed for clonotypes shared by all four sorted-subset donors than for non-shared clonotypes. Pairwise subsampling indicated that sequencing depth was expected to affect the degree of clonotype sharing among donors. Because the study included a small number of donors, the genetic and exposure-history diversity represented was limited. Sampling was restricted to blood, and TCR repertoires in tissue are likely to differ from TCR repertoires in blood.

Using the deep immunoSEQ assay, TCR CDR3 regions were amplified from genomic DNA by multiplex PCR. Genomic DNA extracted from each cell subset was distributed evenly over all wells of several immunoSEQ 96-well plates, and each plate served as one replicate. Each replicate PCR for sorted subsets received about 0.2 ug genomic DNA, equal to around 32,000 T cell genomes. The purified libraries were quantified using a Qubit 3.0 fluorometer, sized with a Bioanalyzer 2100, and then quantified again using the KAPA Library Quantification kit. Every immunoSEQ 96-well plate was sequenced on a separate single-read 150-cycle Illumina NextSeq 550 flow cell. The published analysis was carried out like this. Because only junctional sequences without quality scores were contained in the immunoSEQ output, filtering matching that applied to full-length reads could not be performed. To assign V/J genes and CDR3, sequences were annotated against IMGT germline references using PyIR, a Python wrapper for IgBLAST v1.9. Reads were filtered out if the reads had weak V/J assignments (E-value above 1e-6), no CDR3, stop codons, out-of-frame junctions, or ambiguous translated residues. V3J clonotypes were defined by identical inferred V gene, J gene, and CDR3 amino acid sequence. Percentage overlap between repertoires was calculated by dividing the number of shared unique clonotypes by the size of the smaller repertoire. Repertoire richness was assessed with RTK rarefaction, the Chao1 estimator, and Recon v2.1 estimates of unobserved clonotypes. Generation probabilities were computed with OLGA for all TCRbeta clonotypes obtained by the gDNA method from a few donors. TCRdb took over this immuneACCESS table, retaining in-frame rearrangements with V and J assigned. Such tables are incomplete; in checked studies, under half of the missing clones stem from an unresolved V gene, and the remainder is unexplained. V, J and clone size reflect that table, while D and trimming were determined from the DNA. The sample has approximately 2.4 million clones on record, nearly 97% of them singletons. The ten largest account for 0.1% to 0.15% of the sample.

Recombination connected TRBV7-2 to TRBJ1-4, with 7 bases matching TRBD1. Material for sequencing was naive CD4+ T cells sorted from blood. Sample cell subset or site, as interpreted from the label and publication: CD45RA+ positively selected. The sequence was obtained from a man between 18 and 29 years old in good health. The CDR3 has the sequence CASSPDRATNEKLFF. The DNA is as follows: TGTGCCAGCAGCCCTGACAGGGCAACTAATGAAAAACTGTTTTTT.